The 32 T cell receptor beta chains below all came from one sample that was sequenced in a study of vaccination and CD4 T cells after COVID-19. These receptors have no known antigen. Sequenced with the Oncomine TCR Beta short-read assay was DNA taken from cultured CD4+ T cells. TCRdb re-analysed the PCR reads in MiXCR, keeping a single row per CDR3 protein. The data hold more than 8,000 distinct CDR3 sequences, with over 25% observed a single time. Indicated treatment: roughly ten-day PBMC culture with coronavirus spike peptide pools or control peptides (ViraFEST assay). This sample comprised CD4+ T cells from blood, cultured in vitro, obtained after SARS-CoV-2 vaccination. The receptors come from a human donor who had recovered from COVID-19.

Sample share makes this clonotype large (0.1 to 1%). The chain employs TRBV6-2 or TRBV6-3 and TRBJ2-1; the D is unclear. The V gene's germline CDR1 is MNHEY and CDR2 SVGEGT. V was clipped by 2 bases and J by 0 bases, with 5 bases between them. The CDR3 contains 14 residues. The CDR3 reads CASSYQSSYNEQFF. In DNA form, the CDR3 reads TGTGCCAGCAGTTACCAGAGCTCCTACAATGAGCAGTTCTTC.

The chain links TRBV20-1 to TRBJ2-7; 7 bases are shared with TRBD1. The CDR3 is made up of 17 amino acids. CDR1 and CDR2 (germline): DFQATT, SNEGSKA (reference sequence). The ends lost 1 base at V and 3 bases at J; junction bases unmatched: 15. CDR3 DNA: TGCAGTGCTAGAGGGTTTGGAGACAGGGTTCAGAACTACGAGCAGTACTTC. Protein product: CSARGFGDRVQNYEQYF.

The chain recombines TRBV7-6 with TRBJ2-2, with 10 bases that match TRBD1. J was trimmed by 6 bases and V by 6 bases; bases with no gene match: 13. The CDR3 length is 17 residues. Germline V gives CDR1 SGHVS, CDR2 FNYEAQ. CDR3 sequence reads: CASSCGLRGQGAGELFF. In DNA, the CDR3 is TGTGCCAGCAGTTGTGGCCTCCGAGGACAGGGGGCCGGGGAGCTGTTTTTT. Complete variable domain (other parts from reference TRBV7-6 and TRBJ2-2): GAGVSQSPRYKVTKRGQDVALRCDPISGHVSLYWYRQALGQGPEFLTYFNYEAQQDKSGLPNDRFSAERPEGSISTLTIQRTEQRDSAMYRCASSCGLRGQGAGELFFGEGSRLTVL.

This clonotype is medium-sized (0.01 to 0.1%) within its sample. The chain carries TRBV7-2 and TRBJ1-5, with D possibly being TRBD1 (6 bases). Germline V CDR1 and CDR2: SGHTA, FQGNSA. This CDR3 contains 14 residues. V was clipped by 3 bases and J by 7 bases, with 13 bases between them. This CDR3 is CASSLRGGEQPQHF. The CDR3 region has the DNA TGTGCCAGCAGCTTGAGGGGGGGGGAGCAGCCCCAGCATTTT.

The chain is built from TRBV7-2 and TRBJ1-5, with D tentatively TRBD1 (5 bases). Germline V gene sequence: CDR1 SGHTA, CDR2 FQGNSA. CDR3 length: 15 amino acids. V shed 1 base and J shed 3 bases, with 10 bases lying between them. The CDR3 nucleotides read TGTGCCAGCAGCTTAGTGTCAGGGTTCAATCAGCCCCAGCATTTT. Its protein is CASSLVSGFNQPQHF.

By share of the sample, this clonotype is medium-sized. This chain connects TRBV7-9 to TRBJ2-2, with D possibly called TRBD1 or TRBD2 (5 bases each). CDR1 SEHNR and CDR2 FQNEAQ come from the germline V gene (reference sequence). There are 17 residues in the CDR3. Deletions cut 5 bases from V and 3 bases from J, with 19 bases between. CDR3 coding DNA: TGTGCCAGCAGCCTTCCGACTCCCCTGGGGGACACCGGGGAGCTGTTTTTT. Encoded protein: CASSLPTPLGDTGELFF.

The sample holds a few counts of this clonotype. The chain has TRBV5-6 and TRBJ1-5; 7 nucleotides line up with TRBD1. J gave up 7 bases and V 0 bases, and 10 bases lay outside the gene matches. From germline, CDR1 is SGHDT and CDR2 YYEEEE. This CDR3 comprises 16 residues. In DNA, the CDR3 is TGTGCCAGCAGCTTGGTTTGGAGGGGGCTGGGACAGCCCCAGCATTTT. Its protein product is CASSLVWRGLGQPQHF.

The chain has TRBV6-1 and TRBJ2-1; 7 bases fit TRBD1. Germline V gene lookup returns CDR1 MNHNS and CDR2 SASEGT. CDR3 length equals 13 residues. The junction had 9 bases not matched to a gene; V was cut back by 6 bases and J by 10 bases. The CDR3 coding sequence is TGTGCCAGCAGCAGGGACAGTTTCTACGAGCAGTTCTTC. Translating gives CASSRDSFYEQFF.

The chain is built from TRBV6-2 or TRBV6-3 and TRBJ2-5, with D maybe TRBD2 (6 bases). The CDR3 has 17 residues. The V gene's germline CDR1 is MNHEY and CDR2 SVGEGT. V was shortened by 4 bases and J by 2 bases, with 20 bases between the two germline ends. Here the CDR3 DNA reads TGTGCCAGCAGTTTCCTACTCGTGTCGGGAGAACAAGAGACCCAGTACTTC. Its protein is CASSFLLVSGEQETQYF.

The rearrangement uses TRBV12-3 or TRBV12-4 and TRBJ1-2; tentatively, D is TRBD1 (6 bases). The V gene lost 8 bases and the J gene lost 8 bases, with 21 bases spanning the gap. CDR3 length: 14 amino acids. CDR3 amino acids: CASQSAGARGGYTF. Written as DNA, the CDR3 is TGTGCCAGCCAAAGCGCGGGGGCCCGGGGCGGCTACACCTTC.

The V gene is TRBV7-4, the J gene TRBJ2-7; D ambiguous. The CDR3 extends over 13 amino acids. Germline CDR1 and CDR2: SGHVT and SQSDAQ. V was clipped by 5 bases and J by 6 bases, with 14 bases between them. This chain's CDR3 is CASSVDGFREQYF. In nucleotides, the CDR3 is TGTGCCAGCAGCGTAGATGGGTTCCGCGAGCAGTACTTC.

The rearrangement joins TRBV24-1 to TRBJ2-3; no clear D. Germline V gene data show CDR1 as KGHDR and CDR2 as SFDVKD. The CDR3 runs 13 residues. V shed 8 bases and J shed 6 bases, with 14 bases lying between them. CDR3 residues: CATTSRFGDTQYF. The CDR3 bases are TGTGCCACCACCTCACGCTTCGGCGATACGCAGTATTTT.

This clonotype was observed a handful of times. The chain joins TRBV7-7 to TRBJ2-1, with TRBD2 matching 11 bases. The CDR3 contains 16 residues. V was clipped by 6 bases and J by 6 bases; unmatched bases: 10. Germline V gene sequence: CDR1 SSHAT, CDR2 FNYEAQ (reference sequence). CDR3 sequence reads: CASSQGATSGSNEQFF. CDR3 DNA sequence: TGTGCCAGCAGTCAGGGGGCCACTAGCGGGAGCAATGAGCAGTTCTTC. Complete variable domain (other parts from reference TRBV7-7 and TRBJ2-1): GAGVSQSPRYKVTKRGQDVTLRCDPISSHATLYWYQQALGQGPEFLTYFNYEAQPDKSGLPSDRFSAERPEGSISTLTIQRTEQRDSAMYRCASSQGATSGSNEQFFGPGTRLTVL.

The chain uses TRBV6-5 and TRBJ1-1; D is perhaps TRBD1 (5 bases). Trimming pared 2 bases from V and 0 bases from J, leaving 10 bases between. This CDR3 is built from 15 residues. The germline V gene has CDR1 MNHEY and CDR2 SVGAGI. The CDR3 protein is CASSYEGRVNTEAFF. The DNA of the CDR3 is TGTGCCAGCAGTTACGAGGGACGGGTGAACACTGAAGCTTTCTTT.

The gene calls are TRBV20-1 and TRBJ2-1; D remains unclear. V was trimmed by 0 bases and J by 3 bases, leaving 6 bases between them. The CDR3 spans 13 residues. Germline CDR1 is DFQATT and CDR2 is SNEGSKA (reference sequence). CDR3 loop: CSARESLYNEQFF. CDR3 nucleotides: TGCAGTGCTAGAGAGTCTCTCTACAATGAGCAGTTCTTC.

This clonotype was counted a few times. The V call is TRBV28, the J call TRBJ2-5; D perhaps matches TRBD2 (6 bases). The germline CDR1 and CDR2 sequences are MDHEN and SYDVKM. Trimming shortened V by 10 bases and J by 5 bases, and 17 bases separated the two germline ends. The CDR3 has 13 amino acids. The CDR3 nucleotides read TGTGCCATCCTAAGCGCGGGACGGGAGACCCAGTACTTC. It specifies CAILSAGRETQYF. Full variable domain (remainder filled in from reference TRBV28 and TRBJ2-5): DVKVTQSSRYLVKRTGEKVFLECVQDMDHENMFWYRQDPGLGLRLIYFSYDVKMKEKGDIPEGYSVSREKKERFSLILESASTNQTSMYLCAILSAGRETQYFGPGTRLLVL.

The rearrangement links TRBV20-1 to TRBJ1-2; D is unresolved. Germline V CDR1 and CDR2: DFQATT, SNEGSKA (reference sequence). This CDR3 is 12 amino acids long. The V end lost 5 bases, the J end lost 8 bases, and 15 bases lay between the germline ends. The CDR3 DNA is TGCAGTGCTGTAAGCCATTTAGGGGGCTACACCTTC. Translating gives CSAVSHLGGYTF.

V usage is TRBV15 and J usage is TRBJ2-2; 15 bases map to TRBD2. This CDR3 is 19 amino acids long. J lost 3 bases, V lost 3 bases, and 8 bases had no gene match. CDR1 LNHNV and CDR2 YYDKDF come from the germline V gene (reference sequence). The CDR3 here is CATSSAGLAGGPDTGELFF. As DNA, the CDR3 is TGTGCCACCAGCAGTGCCGGACTAGCGGGAGGGCCAGACACCGGGGAGCTGTTTTTT.

This clonotype has only a few counts. The chain combines TRBV24-1 with TRBJ2-2; D perhaps matches TRBD2 (5 bases). In germline, CDR1 is KGHDR, CDR2 SFDVKD. Trimming removed 1 base at V and 8 bases at J, with 10 bases between. The CDR3 is made up of 14 amino acids. CDR3 nucleotide sequence: TGTGCCACCAGTGATTTTTCGGGATTAGGGGAGCTGTTTTTT. Translated: CATSDFSGLGELFF.

The J gene is TRBJ2-7, the V gene TRBV5-1; D unclear. V dropped 0 bases and J dropped 5 bases, with 3 bases sitting between them. This CDR3 has 11 residues. Per the germline V gene, CDR1 is SGHRS and CDR2 is YFSETQ. Here the CDR3 reads CASSLANEQYF. The CDR3 nucleotides read TGCGCCAGCAGCTTGGCCAACGAGCAGTACTTC.

In this sample, this clonotype turned up a few times. DNA for the CDR3: TGTGCCAGCAGCTTAGAGGTCAATAATTCACCCCTCCACTTT. This encodes CASSLEVNNSPLHF. The rearrangement links TRBV7-8 to TRBJ1-6; D not resolved. In germline, CDR1 is SGHVS, CDR2 FQNEAQ. V was trimmed by 1 base and J by 5 bases, leaving 6 bases between them. This CDR3 spans 14 amino acids.

The genes are TRBV6-1 and TRBJ2-6; D is undetermined. V lost 6 bases and J lost 4, with 10 bases in between. The CDR3 is 14 residues long. Germline V gives CDR1 MNHNS, CDR2 SASEGT. The CDR3 sequence is CASSRSSGANVLTF. CDR3 in DNA: TGTGCCAGCAGCCGATCGTCCGGGGCCAACGTCCTGACTTTC.

V is TRBV20-1 and J is TRBJ2-7; 7 bases line up with TRBD1. Germline CDR1 reads DFQATT; CDR2 reads SNEGSKA (reference sequence). There are 14 residues in the CDR3. Trimming cost V 5 bases and J 0 bases; bases outside gene matches: 7. CDR3 nucleotides: TGCAGTGCTCCTCGGACAGGCTACTCCTACGAGCAGTACTTC. This codes for CSAPRTGYSYEQYF.

This clonotype was observed a few times. J is TRBJ1-2 and V is TRBV28; no reliable D call. The CDR3 contains 13 residues. Trimming took off 5 bases at V and 8 bases at J, with 15 bases between the two ends. Germline-derived CDR1 and CDR2 are MDHEN and SYDVKM. The CDR3 here is CASSLGGVGGYTF. For the CDR3, the DNA is TGTGCCAGCAGTCTGGGCGGGGTTGGGGGCTACACCTTC.

V gene TRBV19 combines with J gene TRBJ2-3; D might be TRBD2 (6 bases). Germline V gives CDR1 LNHDA, CDR2 SQIVND (reference sequence). V shed 3 bases and J shed 2 bases, with 15 bases lying between them. The CDR3 sequence is 16 residues long. CDR3 region: CASSIIFGSDTDTQYF. In nucleotides, the CDR3 is TGTGCCAGTAGTATTATATTCGGGAGCGACACAGATACGCAGTATTTT.

The V gene is TRBV2, the J gene TRBJ2-3; 7 bases align to TRBD2. V lost 8 bases and J lost 5; bases outside the gene matches: 4. In germline, CDR1 is SNHLY, CDR2 FYNNEI. CDR3 length: 12 amino acids. CDR3 sequence: CASGTIGDTQYF. CDR3 sequence (DNA): TGTGCCAGCGGGACTATAGGAGATACGCAGTATTTT.

The J gene is TRBJ1-2, the V gene TRBV7-9; 9 bases fit TRBD1. The trim removed 5 bases at V and 5 bases at J, leaving 6 bases unmatched. Germline V CDR1 and CDR2: SEHNR, FQNEAQ (reference sequence). The CDR3 extends over 14 amino acids. The CDR3 here is CASSTGTGRYGYTF. The CDR3 DNA reads TGTGCCAGCAGCACCGGGACAGGGAGGTATGGCTACACCTTC.

V is TRBV28 and J is TRBJ1-2; no reliable D call. The length of the CDR3 is 13 residues. CDR1 is MDHEN and CDR2 is SYDVKM in the germline V gene. The V end lost 6 bases, the J end lost 7 bases, and 15 bases lay between the germline ends. CDR3 bases: TGTGCCAGCAGAGAAGGGCTTTTCGGTGGCTACACCTTC. Amino acid sequence: CASREGLFGGYTF.

The chain joins TRBV19 to TRBJ2-5, with D tentatively TRBD2 (6 bases). CDR1 and CDR2 (germline): LNHDA, SQIVND (reference sequence). This CDR3 comprises 14 residues. Trimming took off 3 bases at V and 6 bases at J, with 14 bases between the two ends. The CDR3 protein is CASSMGGWLKTQYF. Written as DNA, the CDR3 is TGTGCCAGTAGTATGGGGGGATGGCTAAAGACCCAGTACTTC.

The chain has TRBV4-1 and TRBJ2-7, with a weak D call TRBD1 (5 bases). Germline V gene data show CDR1 as MGHRA and CDR2 as YSYEKL. V was pared by 8 bases and J by 1 base, with 12 bases between. This CDR3 contains 13 residues. The CDR3 nucleotides read TGCGCCAGCCAGGGCCTTTTTTCCTACGAGCAGTACTTC. Translation: CASQGLFSYEQYF.

This chain connects TRBV5-1 to TRBJ2-1; 11 positions agree with TRBD2. This CDR3 spans 15 amino acids. V lost 7 bases to trimming and J lost 5 bases; unmatched junction nucleotides: 8. The germline V gene encodes CDR1 SGHRS and CDR2 YFSETQ. The CDR3 here is CASRRSGLADNEQFF. The CDR3 DNA reads TGCGCCAGCCGCCGATCGGGACTAGCGGACAATGAGCAGTTCTTC.

Here the CDR3 reads CASSSRGDINTDTQYF. The CDR3 DNA reads as TGTGCCAGCAGCTCCCGAGGGGACATAAACACAGATACGCAGTATTTT. The rearrangement joins TRBV6-1 to TRBJ2-3; a weak D match, TRBD1 (6 bases). Germline assignment: CDR1 MNHNS and CDR2 SASEGT. V was cut by 6 bases and J by 2 bases, with 18 bases left in between. CDR3 length equals 16 residues.